The 14 T cell receptor beta chains reported below all come from one sample, sequenced in a study of metastatic and nonmetastatic thyroid tumors. Treatment of any kind had been given to no patient before thyroid surgery. MiXCR was used by TCRdb to re-call the PCR reads. This sample has some 31,000 clones, with more than 15% found just once. The sequenced material came from blood. These receptors were taken from a female donor with papillary thyroid cancer or a benign thyroid nodule (not recorded which). Some clones in this sample may be carry-over from other donors' samples.

The chain carries TRBV5-1 and TRBJ2-7, with TRBD2 identical over 13 bases. Trimming took 4 bases from V and 0 from J; bases not matched to a gene: 7. This CDR3 spans 17 amino acids. The germline V gene encodes CDR1 SGHRS and CDR2 YFSETQ. CDR3 DNA: TGCGCCAGCAGCCTCGGACTAGCGGGAGCCTTCTCCTACGAGCAGTACTTC. It encodes CASSLGLAGAFSYEQYF.

This clone was observed many times. The CDR3 reads CASNPTGGTEAFF. CDR3 in DNA: TGTGCCAGCAACCCGACAGGGGGCACTGAAGCTTTCTTT. The chain joins TRBV3-1 to TRBJ1-1; 9 nucleotides align to TRBD1. The CDR3 contains 13 residues. J gave up 4 bases and V 7 bases, and 4 bases lay outside the gene matches. Germline CDR1 and CDR2: LGHDT and YNNKEL (reference sequence).

On this clone: One junction end does not reproduce the germline sequence, and a read error may be involved. In nucleotides, the CDR3 is TGTGCCAGCAGGCCTGGACTCCCCGACACCGGTGAGCTGTTTTTT. This translates into CASRPGLPDTGELFF. The J gene is TRBJ2-2, the V gene TRBV6-2 or TRBV6-3, with D possibly being TRBD2 (5 bases). The germline gives CDR1 MNHEY, CDR2 SVGEGT. The CDR3 extends over 15 amino acids.

This clone was counted many times. The chain links TRBV7-9 to TRBJ2-1; possibly TRBD2 for D (6 bases). The CDR3 runs 15 residues. Germline V gene sequence: CDR1 SEHNR, CDR2 FQNEAQ (reference sequence). V shed 0 bases and J shed 4 bases, with 10 bases lying between them. The chain's CDR3 is CASSLAGGLYNEQFF. As DNA, the CDR3 is TGTGCCAGCAGCTTAGCGGGAGGACTATACAATGAGCAGTTCTTC.

This clone was seen repeatedly, ten times or more. The genes are TRBV28 and TRBJ2-5, with D possibly matching TRBD1 (5 bases). Trimming stripped 6 bases from V and 1 base from J, with 12 bases between. The germline CDR1 and CDR2 sequences are MDHEN and SYDVKM. The CDR3 covers 14 residues. Here the CDR3 reads CASSLQATQETQYF. CDR3 coding DNA: TGTGCCAGCAGCCTACAGGCCACCCAAGAGACCCAGTACTTC.

The J gene is TRBJ2-7, the V gene TRBV3-1; TRBD2 aligns across 8 bases. Per the germline V gene, CDR1 is LGHDT and CDR2 is YNNKEL (reference sequence). J was trimmed by 1 base and V by 0 bases; bases with no gene match: 17. The CDR3 has 20 residues. The CDR3 loop reads CASSQDVGGGERERSYEQYF. CDR3 DNA: TGTGCCAGCAGCCAAGATGTTGGGGGGGGAGAGCGGGAGCGGTCCTACGAGCAGTACTTC.

This clone has only a few counts. The chain recombines TRBV5-1 with TRBJ2-7, with D perhaps matching TRBD1 (5 bases). This CDR3 region has 13 residues. The germline V and J ends were trimmed by 0 bases and 4 bases, with 8 bases remaining between them. Germline V gene lookup returns CDR1 SGHRS and CDR2 YFSETQ. For the CDR3, the DNA is TGCGCCAGCAGCTTGGGCAGGGAATACGAGCAGTACTTC. This sequence encodes CASSLGREYEQYF.

This clone was counted at least ten times. The chain carries TRBV7-9 and TRBJ2-7; D unclear. This CDR3 comprises 12 residues. V lost 1 base to trimming and J lost 5 bases, with 6 bases between them. Germline V gene sequence: CDR1 SEHNR, CDR2 FQNEAQ (reference sequence). The CDR3 is CASSLVQDEQYF. DNA for the CDR3: TGTGCCAGCAGCTTAGTACAAGACGAGCAGTACTTC.

The rearrangement uses TRBV28 and TRBJ2-3, with D maybe TRBD2 (5 bases). The CDR3 has 18 residues. CDR1 is MDHEN, CDR2 SYDVKM, per germline. Trimming left V 7 bases short and J 2 bases short, with 25 bases between. Here the CDR3 reads CASKRRPGRRAATDTQYF. The CDR3, as DNA: TGTGCCAGCAAGAGGCGCCCGGGAAGACGCGCGGCCACAGATACGCAGTATTTT.

In its sample, this clone was seen many times. This could be a read error, since a much larger clone is one nucleotide away. Lacking the conserved final phenylalanine or tryptophan, this CDR3 likely reflects a read error. V gene TRBV6-1 combines with J gene TRBJ1-4; 9 bases agree with TRBD1. CDR3 length: 18 amino acids. V trimming: 3 bases; J trimming: 3 bases; junction bases outside the gene matches: 11. CDR1 MNHNS and CDR2 SASEGT come from the germline V gene. CDR3 nucleotides: TGTGCCAGCAGTGATCGGACGGGACAGGGCTTTGCTAATGAAAAACTGTTTCTT. This encodes CASSDRTGQGFANEKLFL.

The V and J genes are TRBV7-9 and TRBJ1-2, with 7 bases matching TRBD1. The ends lost 5 bases at V and 4 bases at J; junction bases unmatched: 10. This CDR3 has 15 amino acids. Germline loops: CDR1 SEHNR, CDR2 FQNEAQ (reference sequence). The CDR3 DNA is TGTGCCAGCAGCCGTAGGGAAGGGGGCGGCTATGGCTACACCTTC. Its translation: CASSRREGGGYGYTF.

This chain uses TRBV20-1 with TRBJ2-1; D is unresolved. The CDR3 has 16 amino acids. In germline, CDR1 is DFQATT, CDR2 SNEGSKA (reference sequence). V shed 0 bases and J shed 1 base, with 13 bases lying between them. The CDR3 DNA reads TGCAGTGCTAGAGATGTGTCCATCCCATCCTACAATGAGCAGTTCTTC. This encodes CSARDVSIPSYNEQFF.

This clone came up many times. The chain uses TRBV30 and TRBJ2-4, with a weak D call TRBD1 (6 bases). CDR3 length: 13 amino acids. V was trimmed by 0 bases and J by 7 bases, leaving 10 bases between them. The germline V gene has CDR1 GTSNPN and CDR2 SVGIG (reference sequence). In nucleotides, the CDR3 is TGTGCCTGGAGTGTCGGGACAAATAACATTCAGTACTTC. Translating gives CAWSVGTNNIQYF. The full variable domain, its missing parts supplied by reference TRBV30 and TRBJ2-4, is SQTIHQWPATLVQPVGSPLSLECTVEGTSNPNLYWYRQAAGRGLQLLFYSVGIGQISSEVPQNLSASRPQDRQFILSSKKLLLSDSGFYLCAWSVGTNNIQYFGAGTRLSVL.

The table lists this clone with many counts. The chain uses TRBV15 and TRBJ2-3, with 7 bases lining up with TRBD2. The V gene end was trimmed by 3 bases and the J gene end by 0 bases; junction bases not matched to a gene: 15. The V gene's germline CDR1 is LNHNV and CDR2 YYDKDF (reference sequence). The length of the CDR3 is 19 residues. The CDR3 nucleotides read TGTGCCACCAGCAGGCAAGGGTGGGCTAGCGGATTTAGCACAGATACGCAGTATTTT. Its translation: CATSRQGWASGFSTDTQYF.